This T cell receptor (beta chain) was sequenced during a study of beta chain features in type 1 diabetes. On the study more broadly: No age, gender or cell yield differences were seen between patients and healthy donors.

Reverse transcription of all isolated RNA meant that expressed TCRB transcripts were sequenced. Repertoires were generated with immunoSEQ multiplex PCR, while TCRdb's copy carries only in-frame clones and drops some. The table includes approximately 250,000 clones, approximately 24% detected once. In its sample, this clone was seen a few times. The antigen remains unidentified. Overall study findings and caveats: TCRB CDR3s were moderately but significantly shorter in Type 1 diabetes patients in all four CD4+ subsets. Reduced insertions and increased deletions marked VDJ junctions in type 1 diabetes patients. Equally in patients and controls, shorter templates might have been favored by PCR.

Sorted populations were all over 95% pure. This clonotype originated in a woman aged 30 to 39 with type 1 diabetes. Specimen: naive CD4+ T cells from blood.

The DNA for the CDR3 is TGTGCCAGCAGCGCGGGACAGATTTACTCTGGGGCCAACGTCCTGACTTTC. The encoded protein is CASSAGQIYSGANVLTF. The chain combines TRBV7-9 with TRBJ2-6; the D gene is possibly TRBD1 (7 bases). CDR1 and CDR2 (germline): SEHNR, FQNEAQ (reference sequence). CDR3 length: 17 residues. Deletions cut 5 bases from V and 0 bases from J, with 14 bases between.